A single sample is the source of the 21 T cell receptor beta chains below, sequenced in a study of early T cells in non-severe SARS-CoV-2 infection. TCRdb ran MiXCR on the 5' RACE reads and lists one entry per CDR3 protein. Of about 36,000 distinct CDR3 sequences listed, approximately 8.9% were seen once; the top ten hold roughly an eighth. The material sequenced was whole blood. These receptors were taken from an adult who was a healthcare worker with PCR-confirmed SARS-CoV-2 infection or an uninfected control (not recorded which).

This clonotype turned up a few times. This chain joins TRBV11-2 and TRBJ2-1; 12 nucleotides match TRBD2. Losses at the gene ends were 5 bases for V and 5 bases for J; bases not matched to a gene: 7. This CDR3 has 16 amino acids. In germline, CDR1 is SGHAT, CDR2 FQNNGV. This chain's CDR3 is CASSAQRLAGDNEQFF. In nucleotides, the CDR3 is TGTGCCAGCAGCGCCCAGAGACTAGCGGGGGACAATGAGCAGTTCTTC.

This clonotype showed up many times. The V and J genes are TRBV20-1 and TRBJ2-3; 11 positions agree with TRBD2. The CDR3 is 14 residues long. The J segment lost 5 bases and the V segment lost 3 bases, leaving 4 bases of the junction unmatched. Germline CDR1 is DFQATT and CDR2 is SNEGSKA (reference sequence). In DNA form, the CDR3 reads TGCAGTGCTAGCGGCACTAGCGGGGGAGATACGCAGTATTTT. Protein sequence: CSASGTSGGDTQYF.

In this sample, this clonotype turned up many times. V is TRBV27 and J is TRBJ1-5, with 8 bases fitting TRBD1. J lost 4 bases, V lost 3 bases, and 5 bases had no gene match. The CDR3 extends over 15 amino acids. Germline CDR1 is MNHEY and CDR2 is SMNVEV (reference sequence). The CDR3, as DNA: TGTGCCAGCAGTTTCTCGGACAGGGCGAATCAGCCCCAGCATTTT. Its translation is CASSFSDRANQPQHF.

V usage is TRBV7-9 and J usage is TRBJ2-2; no clear D gene. CDR1 and CDR2 (germline): SEHNR, FQNEAQ (reference sequence). V dropped 5 bases and J dropped 1 base, with 8 bases sitting between them. The CDR3 spans 14 residues. Here the CDR3 reads CASSETMNTGELFF. As DNA, the CDR3 is TGTGCCAGCAGCGAGACGATGAACACCGGGGAGCTGTTTTTT.

The sample holds many counts of this clonotype. The CDR3 nucleotides are TGTGCCAGTAGCTATGGGGCGAACTCTGGAAACACCATATATTTT. It yields the protein CASSYGANSGNTIYF. V and J are TRBV6-6 and TRBJ1-3, with D possibly matching TRBD1 (5 bases). Germline V gene lookup returns CDR1 MNHNY and CDR2 SVGAGI (reference sequence). The CDR3 is 15 amino acids. Between the trimmed V and J ends, which lost 9 bases and 0 bases, there was a span of 15 bases.

This clonotype has ten or more counts. The chain uses TRBV7-9 and TRBJ2-1; D possibly corresponds to TRBD2 (6 bases). CDR1 is SEHNR, CDR2 FQNEAQ, per germline (reference sequence). Trimming cost V 5 bases and J 10 bases, with 15 bases left between them. This CDR3 is 13 amino acids long. CDR3 coding DNA: TGTGCCAGCAGCCTGAATGCCGGGGGAGAGCAGTTCTTC. Amino acid sequence: CASSLNAGGEQFF. Supplemented by reference TRBV7-9 and TRBJ2-1, the full variable domain reads DTGVSQNPRHKITKRGQNVTFRCDPISEHNRLYWYRQTLGQGPEFLTYFQNEAQLEKSRLLSDRFSAERPKGSFSTLEIQRTEQGDSAMYLCASSLNAGGEQFFGPGTRLTVL.

This clonotype was counted at least ten times. The rearrangement uses TRBV11-2 and TRBJ1-5; no clear D. The germline V and J ends were trimmed by 1 base and 7 bases, with 8 bases remaining between them. The length of the CDR3 is 13 residues. The germline gives CDR1 SGHAT, CDR2 FQNNGV. The CDR3 coding sequence is TGTGCCAGCAGCTTAGGTCTGTTCCAGCCCCAGCATTTT. Translation gives CASSLGLFQPQHF. Based on the CDR3 plus reference TRBV11-2 and TRBJ1-5, the full variable domain is EAGVAQSPRYKIIEKRQSVAFWCNPISGHATLYWYQQILGQGPKLLIQFQNNGVVDDSQLPKDRFSAERLKGVDSTLKIQPAKLEDSAVYLCASSLGLFQPQHFGDGTRLSIL.

The rearrangement joins TRBV4-2 to TRBJ1-1; no definite D call. V was clipped by 4 bases and J by 1 base, with 7 bases between them. CDR3 length equals 13 residues. Germline loops: CDR1 LGHNA, CDR2 YNFKEQ. The CDR3 reads CASSLSRNTEAFF. The CDR3 DNA sequence: TGTGCCAGCAGCCTCTCAAGGAACACTGAAGCTTTCTTT.

In this sample, this clonotype turned up many times. The chain couples TRBV29-1 to TRBJ1-1; the D is unclear. V lost 2 bases, J lost 1 base, and 5 bases lay in between. Germline V gives CDR1 SQVTM, CDR2 ANQGSEA. The CDR3 extends over 12 amino acids. CDR3 nucleotides: TGCAGCGTTGAACAGCCGAACACTGAAGCTTTCTTT. Translation gives CSVEQPNTEAFF.

The V call is TRBV12-3 or TRBV12-4, the J call TRBJ1-5, with a tentative D call TRBD1 (6 bases). With 3 bases removed from V and 3 bases from J, the gap between germline ends came to 12 bases. This CDR3 has 15 residues. The CDR3 DNA reads TGTGCCAGCAGTTTTCTGGGGGCCTCCAATCAGCCCCAGCATTTT. Translated: CASSFLGASNQPQHF.

This clonotype was found many times. The chain has TRBV24-1 and TRBJ1-1; 9 nucleotides agree with TRBD1. This CDR3 is built from 14 residues. The V and J ends lost 2 bases and 11 bases, in that order; junction bases with no gene match: 8. The V gene's germline CDR1 is KGHDR and CDR2 SFDVKD. In DNA, the CDR3 is TGTGCCACCAGTGATTCAGGGACAGGGACACCGGCTTTCTTT. It translates to CATSDSGTGTPAFF.

This CDR3 reads CASSLGSGGEAFF. The CDR3 bases are TGTGCCAGCAGCTTAGGATCGGGGGGTGAAGCTTTCTTT. The chain links TRBV7-2 to TRBJ1-1; D possibly corresponds to TRBD1 (5 bases). The germline gives CDR1 SGHTA, CDR2 FQGNSA. The CDR3 is 13 amino acids. The V end lost 1 base, the J end lost 7 bases, and 10 bases lay between the germline ends.

V usage is TRBV7-2 and J usage is TRBJ2-1; 11 bases fit TRBD1. Trimming took 5 bases from V and 6 from J; bases not matched to a gene: 6. Germline CDR1 SGHTA, CDR2 FQGNSA. This CDR3 region has 15 residues. CDR3 nucleotides: TGTGCCAGCAGCGGGACAGGGGGGTTTGGCAATGAGCAGTTCTTC. It yields the protein CASSGTGGFGNEQFF.

This chain uses TRBV6-6 with TRBJ1-4, with 8 nucleotides matching TRBD1. The CDR3 is made up of 16 amino acids. Germline CDR1 is MNHNY and CDR2 is SVGAGI (reference sequence). Unmatched junction bases numbered 5, after V lost 2 bases and J lost 3 bases. CDR3 DNA sequence: TGTGCCAGCAGTTACCTTCAGGGGGCGGCTAATGAAAAACTGTTTTTT. Its protein product is CASSYLQGAANEKLFF.

About this clonotype: This may come from a read error, since a much larger clone is one base off. The V and J genes are TRBV5-1 and TRBJ2-7; D perhaps matches TRBD1 (6 bases). The CDR3 has 12 residues. CDR1 and CDR2 from the germline V gene are SGHRS and YFSETQ. The CDR3 bases are TGCACCAGTAGGGGGAATGACTACGAGCAGTACTTC. Its protein is CTSRGNDYEQYF.

V and J are TRBV7-9 and TRBJ2-2; TRBD1 matches at 7 bases. CDR1 is SEHNR and CDR2 is FQNEAQ in the germline V gene (reference sequence). This CDR3 is 14 amino acids long. V dropped 11 bases and J dropped 2; count of bases not matched to a gene: 8. CDR3 nucleotide sequence: TGTGCCGGCCGACAGGGCGTCAACACCGGGGAGCTGTTTTTT. Translated, it gives CAGRQGVNTGELFF.

This clonotype was seen only a few times. V usage is TRBV4-2 and J usage is TRBJ2-1; TRBD2 aligns across 13 bases. The CDR3 sequence is 15 residues long. Germline lookup yields CDR1 LGHNA and CDR2 YNFKEQ. V shed 1 base and J 7 bases; nucleotides not matched to a gene: 1. The CDR3 bases are TGTGCCAGCAGCCAAGGACTAGCGGGGGGTAATGAGCAGTTCTTC. Amino acid sequence: CASSQGLAGGNEQFF.

This clonotype was seen at least ten times. The junction differs from germline at one of its ends, possibly a read error. The chain joins TRBV20-1 to TRBJ2-5; tentative D call: TRBD2 (6 bases). Germline CDR1 DFQATT, CDR2 SNEGSKA (reference sequence). The CDR3 contains 13 residues. The CDR3 here is CRASVGVVGTQYF. DNA of the CDR3: TGCAGGGCTAGCGTGGGTGTCGTGGGGACCCAGTACTTC.

This clonotype was picked up many times. The chain couples TRBV6-2 or TRBV6-3 to TRBJ2-6; D unclear. Germline V lookup: CDR1 MNHEY, CDR2 SVGEGT. CDR3 length: 13 amino acids. V lost 8 bases and J lost 2, with 7 bases in between. The CDR3 reads CASHPAGANVLTF. The CDR3 nucleotides are TGTGCCAGCCACCCTGCTGGGGCCAACGTCCTGACTTTC.

This clonotype was counted only a few times. This chain uses TRBV7-9 with TRBJ2-7; maybe TRBD2 (5 bases). CDR1 and CDR2 from the germline V gene are SEHNR and FQNEAQ (reference sequence). Deletions cut 1 base from V and 1 base from J, with 11 bases between. The CDR3 is 15 amino acids. CDR3 nucleotides: TGTGCCAGCAGCTTAGATGAGAGGGTTTCCTACGAGCAGTACTTC. Encoded protein: CASSLDERVSYEQYF. Drawing the rest from reference TRBV7-9 and TRBJ2-7, the complete variable domain is DTGVSQNPRHKITKRGQNVTFRCDPISEHNRLYWYRQTLGQGPEFLTYFQNEAQLEKSRLLSDRFSAERPKGSFSTLEIQRTEQGDSAMYLCASSLDERVSYEQYFGPGTRLTVT.

This clonotype was seen at least ten times. The V and J genes are TRBV28 and TRBJ2-1; TRBD2 agrees at 16 bases. This CDR3 contains 19 residues. Germline assignment: CDR1 MDHEN and CDR2 SYDVKM. V shed 8 bases, J shed 1 base, and the junction held 11 bases outside the gene matches. The CDR3 bases are TGTGCCAGCGGATCGGGACTAGCGGGGGGGAAGGGGTCCTACAATGAGCAGTTCTTC. Amino acid sequence: CASGSGLAGGKGSYNEQFF.